The 10 T cell receptor beta chains below come from one sample, sequenced in a study of OX40 agonist ivuxolimab in advanced cancers. The data were produced by immunoSEQ multiplex PCR, yet TCRdb's version contains in-frame clones alone and is incomplete. Altogether some 95,000 clones are present, around 88% being singletons, with the ten largest covering under 0.55%. The starting material was CD4+ or CD8+ T cells sorted from blood, obtained in a trial of the OX40 agonist ivuxolimab. The receptor source for this set is an adult with an advanced solid tumor such as melanoma, head and neck, liver or kidney cancer.

J is TRBJ2-6 and V is TRBV6-1; 7 nucleotides agree with TRBD1. CDR1 and CDR2 from the germline V gene are MNHNS and SASEGT. The CDR3 totals 17 residues. V shed 4 bases, J shed 0 bases, and the junction held 6 bases outside the gene matches. The DNA of the CDR3 is TGTGCCAGCAGTGTGGACAGGTTATACTCTGGGGCCAACGTCCTGACTTTC. Its translation: CASSVDRLYSGANVLTF.

V usage is TRBV9 and J usage is TRBJ2-7; 10 bases fit TRBD2. Germline V gives CDR1 SGDLS, CDR2 YYNGEE. Germline trimming cut 0 bases from V and 2 bases from J; bases unmatched to any gene: 5. This CDR3 spans 16 amino acids. The CDR3 sequence is CASSVGTSGAPYEQYF. In DNA, the CDR3 is TGTGCCAGCAGCGTAGGAACTAGCGGGGCCCCCTACGAGCAGTACTTC.

This clone was found a few times. This chain uses TRBV27 with TRBJ1-1; tentatively, D is TRBD1 (6 bases). This CDR3 comprises 16 residues. V was shortened by 4 bases and J by 0 bases, with 15 bases between the two germline ends. Per germline, CDR1 MNHEY and CDR2 SMNVEV (reference sequence). Here the CDR3 DNA reads TGTGCCAGCAGTTCCCCGACAGGCCTGATGAACACTGAAGCTTTCTTT. Translating it yields CASSSPTGLMNTEAFF.

This clone came up once. In this CDR3 the conserved last residue, phenylalanine or tryptophan, is missing, so a read error is likely. This chain uses TRBV7-8 with TRBJ1-6; possibly TRBD1 for D (6 bases). The length of the CDR3 is 16 residues. The germline V and J ends were trimmed by 5 bases and 5 bases, with 16 bases remaining between them. CDR1 is SGHVS and CDR2 is FQNEAQ in the germline V gene. CDR3 sequence: CASSRRPDSNNSPLHL. The CDR3 DNA follows: TGTGCCAGCAGCAGGCGCCCGGACAGCAATAATTCACCCCTCCACCTT.

This clone has only a few counts. Distinct nucleotide sequences in the sample also encode this CDR3. The chain uses TRBV2 and TRBJ2-7, with 9 bases matching TRBD1. CDR3 length: 12 residues. Germline V gene data show CDR1 as SNHLY and CDR2 as FYNNEI. Trimming cost V 6 bases and J 7 bases; bases outside gene matches: 4. As DNA, the CDR3 is TGTGCCAGCAGGGACAGGGGCCCAGAGCAGTACTTC. Its protein is CASRDRGPEQYF.

The rearrangement links TRBV6-5 to TRBJ1-4; D might be TRBD1 (6 bases). Germline lookup yields CDR1 MNHEY and CDR2 SVGAGI. The CDR3 extends over 15 amino acids. The germline V and J ends were trimmed by 6 bases and 0 bases, with 11 bases remaining between them. CDR3 residues: CASSSPGATNEKLFF. CDR3 sequence (DNA): TGTGCCAGCAGCTCCCCAGGGGCAACTAATGAAAAACTGTTTTTT.

The chain uses TRBV13 and TRBJ2-2; D uncertain. From germline, CDR1 is PRHDT and CDR2 FYEKMQ (reference sequence). V was trimmed by 0 bases and J by 7 bases, leaving 12 bases between them. The CDR3 has 15 residues. CDR3 DNA: TGTGCCAGCAGCTTAGGCAGGCACCGGATCGGGGAGCTGTTTTTT. It translates to CASSLGRHRIGELFF.

For the CDR3, the DNA is TGTGCCAGCAGCACCCCTAGTGGGGGGCTCAATGAGCAGTTCTTC. Amino acids: CASSTPSGGLNEQFF. The chain recombines TRBV4-2 with TRBJ2-1, with D perhaps assigned TRBD1 or TRBD2 (6 bases each). Trimming removed 5 bases from V and 6 bases from J, with 17 bases in between. Germline CDR1 LGHNA, CDR2 YNFKEQ. The CDR3 length is 15 residues.

This rearrangement joins TRBV11-2 to TRBJ2-1; D is perhaps TRBD2 (7 bases). This CDR3 has 14 residues. CDR1 SGHAT and CDR2 FQNNGV come from the germline V gene. Trimming removed 5 bases at V and 13 bases at J, with 21 bases between. CDR3 in amino acids: CASSGAVGGLPQFF. CDR3 bases: TGTGCCAGCAGCGGGGCAGTGGGGGGGCTCCCCCAGTTCTTC.

This clone was picked up a small number of times. This chain joins TRBV6-4 and TRBJ1-1; TRBD1 might be the D (6 bases). This CDR3 has 13 residues. Germline-derived CDR1 and CDR2 are MRHNA and SNTAGT. With 3 bases removed from V and 5 bases from J, the gap between germline ends came to 10 bases. The CDR3 sequence: CASSEQGQTEAFF. CDR3 nucleotide sequence: TGTGCCAGCAGTGAACAGGGTCAAACTGAAGCTTTCTTT.